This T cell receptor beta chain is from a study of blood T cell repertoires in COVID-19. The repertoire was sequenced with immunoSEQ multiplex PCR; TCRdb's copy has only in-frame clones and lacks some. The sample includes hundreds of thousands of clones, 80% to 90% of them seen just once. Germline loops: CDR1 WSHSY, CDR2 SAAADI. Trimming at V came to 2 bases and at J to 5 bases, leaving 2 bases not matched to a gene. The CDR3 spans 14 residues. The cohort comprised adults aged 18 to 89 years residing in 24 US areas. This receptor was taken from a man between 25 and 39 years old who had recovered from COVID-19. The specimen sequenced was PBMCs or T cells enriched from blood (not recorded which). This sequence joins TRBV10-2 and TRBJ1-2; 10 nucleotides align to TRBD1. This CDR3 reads CASSEGQGGYGYTF. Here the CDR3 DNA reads TGCGCCAGCAGTGAGGGACAGGGGGGTTATGGCTACACCTTC.